The 28 T cell receptor beta chains listed next were all sequenced from one sample in a study of early T cells in non-severe SARS-CoV-2 infection. TCRdb re-called the 5' RACE reads through MiXCR, storing one row per CDR3 protein. The table shows approximately 58,000 distinct CDR3 sequences, with 10% to 15% occurring only once. The sequencing here drew on whole blood, taken at baseline. These receptors all stem from an adult who was a healthcare worker with PCR-confirmed SARS-CoV-2 infection or an uninfected control (not recorded which).

The chain couples TRBV9 to TRBJ2-3, with TRBD2 matching 10 bases. The CDR3 has 14 residues. Germline V gene data show CDR1 as SGDLS and CDR2 as YYNGEE. J was trimmed by 8 bases and V by 7 bases; bases with no gene match: 10. As DNA, the CDR3 is TGTGCCAGCGGTCTAGCGGGAGATGGGGCTACGCAGTATTTT. Protein: CASGLAGDGATQYF.

This clonotype was detected many times. The J gene is TRBJ2-2, the V gene TRBV7-8, with 8 bases identical to TRBD2. The germline CDR1 and CDR2 sequences are SGHVS and FQNEAQ. Trimming cost V 5 bases and J 5 bases; bases outside gene matches: 1. There are 13 residues in the CDR3. This chain's CDR3 is CASSERETGELFF. Written as DNA, the CDR3 is TGTGCCAGCAGCGAGCGGGAGACCGGGGAGCTGTTTTTT. Combining the CDR3 with reference TRBV7-8 and TRBJ2-2 gives the whole variable domain GAGVSQSPRYKVAKRGQDVALRCDPISGHVSLFWYQQALGQGPEFLTYFQNEAQLDKSGLPSDRFFAERPEGSVSTLKIQRTQQEDSAVYLCASSERETGELFFGEGSRLTVL.

Only one count was recorded for this clonotype. The chain employs TRBV5-6 and TRBJ2-2; D call uncertain. V was trimmed by 0 bases and J by 2 bases, leaving 8 bases between them. The CDR3 contains 15 residues. Germline CDR1 and CDR2: SGHDT and YYEEEE. The CDR3 bases are TGTGCCAGCAGCTTGGTACCAGCAAACACCGGGGAGCTGTTTTTT. Its protein is CASSLVPANTGELFF.

The chain links TRBV28 to TRBJ1-2, with D possibly TRBD1 on 6 matching bases. Trimming removed 6 bases at V and 4 bases at J, with 9 bases between. Germline CDR1 MDHEN, CDR2 SYDVKM. There are 12 residues in the CDR3. The CDR3 coding sequence is TGTGCCAGCAGCGGGACAATCTATGGCTACACCTTC. This sequence encodes CASSGTIYGYTF.

The V gene is TRBV27, the J gene TRBJ2-5; D uncertain. The germline V gene encodes CDR1 MNHEY and CDR2 SMNVEV (reference sequence). The V gene lost 2 bases and the J gene lost 2 bases, with 9 bases spanning the gap. CDR3 size: 14 residues. The CDR3 sequence: CASSLEYKQETQYF. In DNA form, the CDR3 reads TGTGCCAGCAGTTTAGAGTACAAGCAAGAGACCCAGTACTTC.

This sequence joins TRBV24-1 and TRBJ2-3; TRBD1 agrees at 8 bases. CDR3 size: 14 residues. V lost 2 bases, J lost 5 bases, and 2 bases stayed unmatched. From germline, CDR1 is KGHDR and CDR2 SFDVKD. This CDR3 is CATSDSGTGDTQYF. The CDR3 DNA follows: TGTGCCACCAGTGATTCCGGGACAGGAGATACGCAGTATTTT.

This clonotype occurred a few times. J is TRBJ2-3 and V is TRBV6-2 or TRBV6-3, with 10 bases matching TRBD2. CDR1 and CDR2 from the germline V gene are MNHEY and SVGEGT. The length of the CDR3 is 17 residues. The junction had 10 bases not matched to a gene; V was cut back by 3 bases and J by 4 bases. CDR3 sequence reads: CASSYLSGRPSPDTQYF. The CDR3 region has the DNA TGTGCCAGCAGTTATCTTAGCGGGAGGCCCTCCCCAGATACGCAGTATTTT.

This clonotype was counted between two and nine times. This sequence joins TRBV4-3 and TRBJ1-2, with 7 bases identical to TRBD1. Germline loops: CDR1 LGHNA, CDR2 YSLEER. V shed 3 bases, J shed 2 bases, and the junction held 6 bases outside the gene matches. This CDR3 is built from 15 residues. The CDR3 region has the DNA TGCGCCAGCAGCCAGAATCCGACAGGGAACTATGGCTACACCTTC. Translation: CASSQNPTGNYGYTF.

This clonotype was observed a few times. V is TRBV27 and J is TRBJ2-1; TRBD2 matches 8 bases. Germline CDR1 MNHEY, CDR2 SMNVEV (reference sequence). The length of the CDR3 is 15 residues. The V segment lost 6 bases and the J segment 6 bases; nucleotides outside the gene matches: 10. The CDR3 protein is CASSMDLAGVNEQFF. The CDR3 DNA reads as TGTGCCAGCAGCATGGATCTAGCGGGCGTCAATGAGCAGTTCTTC.

The chain has TRBV29-1 and TRBJ2-3, with D maybe TRBD1 (5 bases). The ends were cut back, 1 base at V and 2 bases at J, with 13 bases in the middle. The germline V gene has CDR1 SQVTM and CDR2 ANQGSEA. The CDR3 covers 15 residues. CDR3 DNA sequence: TGCAGCGTTGAAGTCAGGGTAAGGGTCACAGATACGCAGTATTTT. Its translation is CSVEVRVRVTDTQYF.

There are many counts of this clonotype. This chain uses TRBV2 with TRBJ2-3; TRBD1 agrees at 8 bases. Germline V gene lookup returns CDR1 SNHLY and CDR2 FYNNEI. CDR3 length equals 16 residues. After removal of 7 bases from V and 0 bases from J, the junction contained 9 bases not matched to a gene. The chain's CDR3 is CASTQRTGFSTDTQYF. The DNA for the CDR3 is TGTGCCAGCACCCAGCGGACAGGGTTTAGCACAGATACGCAGTATTTT.

This chain uses TRBV4-1 with TRBJ2-7, with TRBD1 matching over 8 bases. This CDR3 region has 14 residues. The junction had 7 bases not matched to a gene; V was cut back by 5 bases and J by 4 bases. Germline V gene data show CDR1 as MGHRA and CDR2 as YSYEKL. CDR3 DNA sequence: TGCGCCAGCAGCATACGGACAGGGTGGTACGAGCAGTACTTC. Its protein product is CASSIRTGWYEQYF.

The CDR3 spells CASSSRIGNEQFF. Written as DNA, the CDR3 is TGTGCCAGCAGCTCCAGGATCGGCAATGAGCAGTTCTTC. This chain links TRBV7-6 with TRBJ2-1, with unresolved D. The CDR3 loop spans 13 amino acids. Deletions cut 4 bases from V and 6 bases from J, with 10 bases between. CDR1 and CDR2 from the germline V gene are SGHVS and FNYEAQ.

Many counts were recorded for this clonotype. CDR3 region: CASSSEGGVYTGELFF. Here the CDR3 DNA reads TGTGCCAGCAGTAGCGAGGGGGGAGTTTACACCGGGGAGCTGTTTTTT. The chain recombines TRBV7-6 with TRBJ2-2; either TRBD1 or TRBD2 may supply D (6 bases each). CDR3 size: 16 residues. Deletions cut 6 bases from V and 3 bases from J, with 17 bases between. Germline lookup yields CDR1 SGHVS and CDR2 FNYEAQ.

This clonotype was seen at least ten times. The chain uses TRBV12-3 or TRBV12-4 and TRBJ2-3; a possible D gene is TRBD2 (6 bases). The CDR3 consists of 16 residues. V was clipped by 7 bases and J by 1 base, with 18 bases between them. Written as DNA, the CDR3 is TGTGCCAGCACCCAGCATGGTAGCGGACGCACAGATACGCAGTATTTT. Amino acids: CASTQHGSGRTDTQYF.

This chain connects TRBV6-2 or TRBV6-3 to TRBJ2-1, with D unclear. The germline gives CDR1 MNHEY, CDR2 SVGEGT. The germline V and J ends were trimmed by 0 bases and 4 bases, with 16 bases remaining between them. The CDR3 runs 17 residues. The CDR3 loop reads CASSYSPPAGIYNEQFF. The DNA of the CDR3 is TGTGCCAGCAGTTACTCTCCACCGGCAGGTATTTACAATGAGCAGTTCTTC.

This clonotype occurred many times. The chain is built from TRBV20-1 and TRBJ2-7; no clear D. Germline assignment: CDR1 DFQATT and CDR2 SNEGSKA (reference sequence). This CDR3 is built from 14 residues. Trimming removed 4 bases from V and 2 bases from J, with 15 bases in between. CDR3 nucleotide sequence: TGCAGTGCTATATGGACGGATAAGCCCTACGAGCAGTACTTC. Its protein product is CSAIWTDKPYEQYF.

This clonotype came up a few times. The genes are TRBV14 and TRBJ2-3; D ambiguous. The CDR3 contains 12 residues. V shed 0 bases and J shed 7 bases, with 5 bases lying between them. Germline-derived CDR1 and CDR2 are SGHDN and FVKESK. The CDR3 reads CASSQDSHTQYF. In nucleotides, the CDR3 is TGTGCCAGCAGCCAAGATTCGCATACGCAGTATTTT.

The chain joins TRBV7-9 to TRBJ2-6, with D tentatively TRBD1 (5 bases). The CDR3 length is 15 residues. The germline V and J ends were trimmed by 5 bases and 1 base, with 9 bases remaining between them. The germline V gene encodes CDR1 SEHNR and CDR2 FQNEAQ (reference sequence). The CDR3 nucleotides are TGTGCCAGCAGCCCCCAGGGATCTGGGGCCAACGTCCTGACTTTC. Amino acid sequence: CASSPQGSGANVLTF.

This clonotype was observed many times. This sequence joins TRBV7-6 and TRBJ2-2; D uncertain. Germline loops: CDR1 SGHVS, CDR2 FNYEAQ. The CDR3 has 15 residues. V was trimmed by 5 bases and J by 2 bases, leaving 12 bases between them. Written as DNA, the CDR3 is TGTGCCAGCAGCCCAACTGAGGCCAACACCGGGGAGCTGTTTTTT. It codes for CASSPTEANTGELFF.

The V call is TRBV11-2, the J call TRBJ2-1; 14 positions match TRBD2. The ends lost 3 bases at V and 6 bases at J; junction bases unmatched: 13. Germline CDR1 SGHAT, CDR2 FQNNGV. There are 19 residues in the CDR3. DNA for the CDR3: TGTGCCAGCAGCTTGGAACTACCGGGACTAGCGGGAGACTTCAATGAGCAGTTCTTC. Translation gives CASSLELPGLAGDFNEQFF. The full variable domain, with the rest looked up from reference TRBV11-2 and TRBJ2-1, is EAGVAQSPRYKIIEKRQSVAFWCNPISGHATLYWYQQILGQGPKLLIQFQNNGVVDDSQLPKDRFSAERLKGVDSTLKIQPAKLEDSAVYLCASSLELPGLAGDFNEQFFGPGTRLTVL.

The chain has TRBV6-4 and TRBJ1-1; D remains unclear. Between the trimmed V and J ends, which lost 8 bases and 0 bases, there was a span of 10 bases. Per germline, CDR1 MRHNA and CDR2 SNTAGT. The CDR3 length is 13 residues. This chain's CDR3 is CASRKQMNTEAFF. DNA of the CDR3: TGTGCCAGCCGAAAGCAGATGAACACTGAAGCTTTCTTT.

The chain couples TRBV6-2 or TRBV6-3 to TRBJ2-2; no firm D call. The CDR3 consists of 15 residues. Deletions cut 7 bases from V and 5 bases from J, with 17 bases between. Germline assignment: CDR1 MNHEY and CDR2 SVGEGT. This CDR3 is CASTKGGDFTGELFF. CDR3 nucleotide sequence: TGTGCCAGCACGAAGGGTGGGGATTTTACCGGGGAGCTGTTTTTT.

The chain has TRBV11-1 and TRBJ2-1, with D possibly called TRBD1 or TRBD2 (5 bases each). The CDR3 covers 15 residues. CDR1 and CDR2 (germline): SGHAT, FQDESV (reference sequence). The V end lost 5 bases, the J end lost 3 bases, and 14 bases lay between the germline ends. The CDR3 DNA is TGTGCCAGCAGCATTACGGGGCGGATCTACAATGAGCAGTTCTTC. It encodes CASSITGRIYNEQFF. The complete variable domain, with remaining parts taken from reference TRBV11-1 and TRBJ2-1, reads EAEVAQSPRYKITEKSQAVAFWCDPISGHATLYWYRQILGQGPELLVQFQDESVVDDSQLPKDRFSAERLKGVDSTLKIQPAELGDSAMYLCASSITGRIYNEQFFGPGTRLTVL.

The chain links TRBV6-1 to TRBJ2-7, with 9 bases aligning to TRBD2. J was trimmed by 5 bases and V by 6 bases; bases with no gene match: 14. Looked up from germline, CDR1 is MNHNS and CDR2 is SASEGT. The CDR3 has 16 amino acids. CDR3: CASSLGLAGSANEQYF. The CDR3 nucleotides are TGTGCCAGCAGCTTGGGACTAGCTGGATCGGCAAACGAGCAGTACTTC.

The CDR3 DNA follows: TGCGCCAGCAGCGCCTCTCAGGGACCCTACGAGCAGTACTTC. This gives the protein CASSASQGPYEQYF. V usage is TRBV5-1 and J usage is TRBJ2-7; D is possibly TRBD1 or TRBD2 (5 bases each). The V end was cut by 4 bases, the J end by 2 bases, with 13 bases between. CDR3 size: 14 residues. CDR1 SGHRS and CDR2 YFSETQ come from the germline V gene.

This chain links TRBV12-3 or TRBV12-4 with TRBJ1-4; maybe TRBD1 (5 bases). V was shortened by 1 base and J by 10 bases, with 13 bases between the two germline ends. CDR3 size: 14 residues. Here the CDR3 DNA reads TGTGCCAGCAGTTTAGAGGGCAGGGTTGGAAAACTGTTTTTT. This translates into CASSLEGRVGKLFF.

The chain carries TRBV19 and TRBJ2-5; a possible D gene is TRBD1 (7 bases). CDR1 LNHDA and CDR2 SQIVND come from the germline V gene (reference sequence). This CDR3 spans 17 amino acids. V was clipped by 1 base and J by 4 bases, with 19 bases between them. This chain's CDR3 is CASSIGQTGTQRETQYF. DNA for the CDR3: TGTGCCAGTAGTATAGGACAGACAGGGACTCAGCGAGAGACCCAGTACTTC.